This entry describes one TCR beta chain. Its antigen is not identified. This sample was included in a study of T cells in Graves' hyperthyroidism and ophthalmopathy. Notes on the study in general: Most thyroid clonotypes expanded above 0.001 were also detected in blood.

Amplification of TCR beta CDR3 regions was performed using RNA transcripts as template. The TCR CDR3 first-round RT-PCR relied on the HTBI primer set. TCRdb re-called the multiplex PCR reads with MiXCR, one entry per CDR3 protein. The sample shows 730,000 or so distinct CDR3 sequences, about 19% of them seen only once. CDR3 length: 14 residues. In germline, CDR1 is LGHDT, CDR2 YNNKEL (reference sequence). V was clipped by 0 bases and J by 4 bases, with 6 bases between them. The clonotype was recovered from a woman between 45 and 60 years old with Graves' hyperthyroidism that later progressed to Graves' ophthalmopathy. This sequence joins TRBV3-1 and TRBJ1-4, with no clear D. The sequenced material came from blood. Written as DNA, the CDR3 is TGTGCCAGCAGCCAAGAGGAGTTTAATGAAAAACTGTTTTTT. As protein: CASSQEEFNEKLFF.